This TCR beta chain was captured by sequencing in a study of Graves' ophthalmopathy and Graves' hyperthyroidism. Germline CDR1 reads MNHNY; CDR2 reads SVGAGI (reference sequence). Trimming shortened V by 2 bases and J by 3 bases, and 14 bases separated the two germline ends. The CDR3 length is 15 residues. The authors amplified TCR beta CDR3 regions from RNA transcripts. After a first-round RT-PCR with HTBI primers, a second-round multiplex PCR was run. TCRdb re-called the multiplex PCR reads through MiXCR, storing one row per CDR3 protein. This table has around 1.1 million distinct CDR3 sequences, 35% to 40% appearing once.

This rearrangement joins TRBV6-6 to TRBJ2-7; no firm D call. Sequenced input: peripheral blood or thyroid tissue (not recorded which). The clonotype was recovered from an adult man with Graves' hyperthyroidism. CDR3 in DNA: TGTGCCAGCAGTTACAACCAGGTACCCAACTACGAGCAGTACTTC. This gives the protein CASSYNQVPNYEQYF.